The T cell receptor beta chain described here comes from a study of cytomegalovirus exposure and HLA in healthy donors. The PCR made use of 60 Vbeta and 13 Jbeta primers. The assay was immunoSEQ multiplex PCR, and TCRdb's table has in-frame clones only and misses some. The sample has 150,000 to 200,000 clones; around 75% are singletons. Trimming stripped 2 bases from V and 2 bases from J, with 5 bases between. This CDR3 has 13 residues. The germline gives CDR1 SGHRS, CDR2 YFSETQ. The sequenced sample was PBMCs. The genes are TRBV5-1 and TRBJ2-1; D not certain. The receptor comes from a woman under 40 in good health and CMV-seronegative. The CDR3 DNA reads TGCGCCAGCAGCTTCATCCCCTACAATGAGCAGTTCTTC. This codes for CASSFIPYNEQFF.